Included here is one TCR beta chain sequence, with context. Stated treatment: preoperative locoregional IRX-2 cytokine immunotherapy. Patients received preoperative, locoregional IRX-2 cytokine immunotherapy in a phase Ib study. The data were obtained in a study of preoperative IRX-2 immunotherapy in early breast cancer. V lost 7 bases and J lost 2, with 11 bases in between. The CDR3 totals 13 residues. Germline CDR1 MNHGY, CDR2 SAAAGT. The method was immunoSEQ multiplex PCR; TCRdb's version includes in-frame clones alone and lacks a portion of them. The sample lists 20,000 to 30,000 clones; roughly 74% were seen once.

This material consisted of lymph node tissue, taken before IRX-2 immunotherapy. This chain joins TRBV6-8 and TRBJ1-1; D possibly corresponds to TRBD1 (5 bases). The source of this sequence is a human donor with breast cancer. In DNA form, the CDR3 reads TGTGCCAGCAATCGGGGGGGTAACACTGAAGCTTTCTTT. This encodes CASNRGGNTEAFF.